The following is a TCR beta chain sequence with its context. What it recognizes is unknown. Data came from immunoSEQ multiplex PCR; TCRdb stores just in-frame clones and leaves some out. The sample holds fewer than 1.8 million clones, approximately 98.5% seen once. The sample is drawn from a study of shared clonotypes between healthy human individuals. Study observations and caveats: The donor pool, a small one, limited the genetic and exposure-history diversity represented.

The V end was cut by 5 bases, the J end by 4 bases, with 8 bases between. Per germline, CDR1 LNHDA and CDR2 SQIVND (reference sequence). The CDR3 runs to 12 residues. The chain links TRBV19 to TRBJ1-2; tentatively, D is TRBD1 (5 bases). The specimen sequenced was naive CD4+ T cells sorted from blood. The subset denotes: CD45RA+ positively selected. The source of this sequence is a man under 40 in good health. CDR3 nucleotides: TGTGCCAGTAGTGACAGCACCTATGGCTACACCTTC. Translated, it gives CASSDSTYGYTF.